The present TCR beta chain was sequenced within a study of blood T cell repertoires in COVID-19. The repertoire was sequenced with immunoSEQ multiplex PCR; TCRdb's copy has only in-frame clones and lacks some. The table shows more than 110,000 clones, with 85% occurring only once. Trimming pared 1 base from V and 4 bases from J, leaving 7 bases between. The CDR3 has 14 residues. Germline V lookup: CDR1 WNHNN, CDR2 SYGVQD (reference sequence). The source of this sequence is a man aged 45-65 years with acute or convalescent COVID-19. This chain connects TRBV10-1 to TRBJ2-2; a possible D gene is TRBD2 (5 bases). Sequences were obtained from peripheral blood. The CDR3 DNA follows: TGCGCCAGCAGTGAGTGGAGGAGCACCGGGGAGCTGTTTTTT. Translated: CASSEWRSTGELFF.